This TCR beta chain was observed in a study of T cell repertoires in cytomegalovirus infection. Germline lookup yields CDR1 MNHEY and CDR2 SMNVEV (reference sequence). The CDR3 runs 14 residues. V shed 8 bases and J 5 bases; nucleotides not matched to a gene: 6. Of note for this clonotype: The antigen remains undetermined.

From the reads, TCRdb called clonotypes with MiXCR, one entry per CDR3 protein. The table shows around 900,000 distinct CDR3 sequences, with around 30% occurring only once. V usage is TRBV27 and J usage is TRBJ1-1; 12 nucleotides line up with TRBD1. The source was cultured CD8+ T cells from PBMCs, collected from culture after CMV antigen stimulation. This TCR was sampled from a human donor in good health (CMV status not recorded). Some clones in this sample may be carry-over from other donors' samples. CDR3 in DNA: TGTGCCAGCTTCCGGGACAGGGGGCGAACTGAAGCTTTCTTT. This encodes CASFRDRGRTEAFF.